This entry features one T cell receptor beta chain sequence. A multiplex PCR was run with 60 Vbeta primers and 13 Jbeta primers. Repertoires were generated with immunoSEQ multiplex PCR, while TCRdb's copy carries only in-frame clones and drops some. Of about 150,000 clones in the sample, about 70% were seen once. The data stem from a study of cytomegalovirus exposure and HLA in healthy donors. The germline V gene has CDR1 SGHNT and CDR2 YYREEE (reference sequence). CDR3 length equals 12 residues. Germline trimming cut 4 bases from V and 9 bases from J; bases unmatched to any gene: 2. Healthy bone marrow donors formed the donor group.

V and J are TRBV5-4 and TRBJ2-5, with 11 bases lining up with TRBD2. The sequence was collected from a man aged 30 to 45 in good health and CMV-seropositive. The material sequenced was PBMCs. The CDR3 sequence: CASSPTSGAQYF. CDR3 sequence (DNA): TGTGCCAGCAGCCCGACTAGCGGGGCCCAGTACTTC.